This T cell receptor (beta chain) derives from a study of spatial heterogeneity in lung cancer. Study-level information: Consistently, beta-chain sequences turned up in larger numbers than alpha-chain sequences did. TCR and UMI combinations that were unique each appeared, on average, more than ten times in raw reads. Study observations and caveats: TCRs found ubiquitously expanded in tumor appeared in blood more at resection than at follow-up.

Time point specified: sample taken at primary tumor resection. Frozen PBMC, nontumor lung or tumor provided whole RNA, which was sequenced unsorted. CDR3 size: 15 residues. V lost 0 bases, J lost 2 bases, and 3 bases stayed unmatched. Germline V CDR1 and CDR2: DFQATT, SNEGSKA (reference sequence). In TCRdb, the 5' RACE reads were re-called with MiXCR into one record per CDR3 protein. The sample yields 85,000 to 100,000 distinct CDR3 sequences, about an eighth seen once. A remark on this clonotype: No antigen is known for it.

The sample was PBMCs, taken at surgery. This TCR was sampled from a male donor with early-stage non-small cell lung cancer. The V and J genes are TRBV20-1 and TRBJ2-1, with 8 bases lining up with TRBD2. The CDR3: CSARERGAPYNEQFF. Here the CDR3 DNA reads TGCAGTGCTAGAGAGCGGGGGGCACCCTACAATGAGCAGTTCTTC.